One and the same sample provided the 25 T cell receptor beta chains below, sequenced in a study of CD8 T cells in ankylosing spondylitis. TCRdb analysed the 5' RACE reads with MiXCR anew, one entry per CDR3 protein. The repertoire holds about 300,000 distinct CDR3 sequences, with approximately 10% as singletons. Source material: blood, either unsorted or a sorted T cell fraction (not recorded which). The receptor set was obtained from a female donor with ankylosing spondylitis or in good health (not recorded which).

This clonotype was counted many times. The chain is built from TRBV5-1 and TRBJ1-1, with D unresolved. Germline V gives CDR1 SGHRS, CDR2 YFSETQ. V was pared by 1 base and J by 3 bases, with 16 bases between. This CDR3 spans 16 amino acids. The CDR3 region has the DNA TGCGCCAGCAGCTTGAGCGGCGGCCCGGGCGACACTGAAGCTTTCTTT. Protein sequence: CASSLSGGPGDTEAFF.

This clonotype was recorded many times. This rearrangement joins TRBV20-1 to TRBJ2-7; 7 positions agree with TRBD2. V shed 4 bases, J shed 1 base, and the junction held 13 bases outside the gene matches. CDR1 is DFQATT and CDR2 is SNEGSKA in the germline V gene (reference sequence). The CDR3 sequence is 16 residues long. CDR3 loop: CSATAWGRTRSYEQYF. Here the CDR3 DNA reads TGCAGTGCTACGGCTTGGGGAAGGACTAGATCCTACGAGCAGTACTTC.

This clonotype was detected ten times or more. This chain joins TRBV5-6 and TRBJ1-3, with D uncertain. Germline V gives CDR1 SGHDT, CDR2 YYEEEE. The CDR3 runs to 13 residues. V lost 0 bases to trimming and J lost 4 bases, with 5 bases between them. The CDR3 coding sequence is TGTGCCAGCAGCTTGGCTGGGGGAAACACCATATATTTT. Amino acids: CASSLAGGNTIYF.

In its sample, this clonotype was seen many times. The CDR3 is CSARDAGAGRGTEAFF. Here the CDR3 DNA reads TGCAGTGCTAGAGATGCTGGAGCAGGGCGCGGAACTGAAGCTTTCTTT. This chain uses TRBV20-1 with TRBJ1-1; perhaps TRBD1 as D (5 bases). Germline V gene data show CDR1 as DFQATT and CDR2 as SNEGSKA (reference sequence). The ends were cut back, 0 bases at V and 5 bases at J, with 19 bases in the middle. CDR3 size: 16 residues.

This clonotype was recorded at least ten times. V usage is TRBV20-1 and J usage is TRBJ2-5; D may be TRBD1 or TRBD2 (5 bases each). This CDR3 spans 12 amino acids. V was pared by 2 bases and J by 4 bases, with 8 bases between. Germline CDR1 and CDR2: DFQATT and SNEGSKA (reference sequence). The CDR3 sequence: CSARPGAETQYF. The CDR3 DNA sequence: TGCAGTGCTAGACCCGGGGCAGAGACCCAGTACTTC.

This clonotype was picked up many times. The chain combines TRBV20-1 with TRBJ2-7, with TRBD2 identical over 13 bases. Germline CDR1 is DFQATT and CDR2 is SNEGSKA (reference sequence). The V gene end was trimmed by 8 bases and the J gene end by 4 bases; junction bases not matched to a gene: 5. This CDR3 contains 13 residues. The CDR3 here is CSPGLAGVYEQYF. CDR3 sequence (DNA): TGCAGTCCAGGACTAGCGGGAGTTTACGAGCAGTACTTC.

This clonotype was seen many times. The chain combines TRBV5-1 with TRBJ2-2; 9 nucleotides agree with TRBD2. The CDR3 runs to 16 residues. J gave up 2 bases and V 2 bases, and 4 bases lay outside the gene matches. Germline-derived CDR1 and CDR2 are SGHRS and YFSETQ. The CDR3 reads CASSLTLAGNTGELFF. The DNA of the CDR3 is TGCGCCAGCAGCTTAACGCTAGCGGGAAACACCGGGGAGCTGTTTTTT.

This clonotype appeared many times. V is TRBV20-1 and J is TRBJ1-5; 10 bases align to TRBD1. The CDR3 is 13 residues long. V trimming: 3 bases; J trimming: 5 bases; junction bases outside the gene matches: 1. Germline CDR1 and CDR2: DFQATT and SNEGSKA (reference sequence). This chain's CDR3 is CSARGTGDQPQHF. As DNA, the CDR3 is TGCAGTGCTAGGGGGACAGGGGATCAGCCCCAGCATTTT.

With regard to this clonotype: Since a much larger clone is just one base distant, this may be a read error. The chain employs TRBV6-1 and TRBJ2-4; possibly TRBD1 for D (6 bases). V lost 6 bases and J lost 7, with 13 bases in between. The CDR3 totals 13 residues. CDR1 and CDR2 from the germline V gene are MNHNS and SASEGT. CDR3 bases: TGTGCCAGCAGGGGGGCAGGGTGGAACATTCAGTACTTC. The encoded protein is CASRGAGWNIQYF.

This clonotype is a singleton in its sample. This chain uses TRBV10-3 with TRBJ2-1; TRBD1 is a possible D gene (5 bases). Germline assignment: CDR1 ENHRY and CDR2 SYGVKD. CDR3 length: 16 residues. V lost 0 bases and J lost 9, with 18 bases in between. The CDR3 nucleotides are TGTGCCATCAGTGAGTCAGTTCGGCAGGGAAAGGTTGAGCAGTTCTTC. Protein: CAISESVRQGKVEQFF.

This clonotype appeared a few times. The rearrangement links TRBV4-1 to TRBJ2-7; D remains ambiguous. Germline CDR1 is MGHRA and CDR2 is YSYEKL. The CDR3 extends over 14 amino acids. Trimming took 3 bases from V and 0 from J, leaving 9 bases between them. CDR3 coding DNA: TGCGCCAGCAGCCAGGTCCTGAGCTCCTACGAGCAGTACTTC. Protein product: CASSQVLSSYEQYF.

This clonotype has just a few counts. V usage is TRBV24-1 and J usage is TRBJ2-4; D uncertain. Trimming cost V 1 base and J 3 bases, with 9 bases left between them. Germline V gene data show CDR1 as KGHDR and CDR2 as SFDVKD. There are 15 residues in the CDR3. CDR3 in amino acids: CATSDFRPRKNIQYF. CDR3 coding DNA: TGTGCCACCAGTGATTTCAGACCCCGCAAAAACATTCAGTACTTC.

The V and J genes are TRBV5-4 and TRBJ2-2; tentatively, D is TRBD2 (5 bases). CDR1 and CDR2 from the germline V gene are SGHNT and YYREEE (reference sequence). CDR3 length equals 12 residues. V was clipped by 10 bases and J by 3 bases, with 10 bases between them. DNA of the CDR3: TGTGCCGTGGACGGGGACACCGGGGAGCTGTTTTTT. Protein product: CAVDGDTGELFF.

This clonotype was seen many times. The chain is built from TRBV12-3 or TRBV12-4 and TRBJ1-1, with TRBD1 matching 10 bases. The CDR3 has 16 amino acids. The ends lost 5 bases at V and 1 base at J; junction bases unmatched: 7. The CDR3 DNA sequence: TGTGCCAGCAGTCAAAGGGACAGGGGAAAGAACACTGAAGCTTTCTTT. The encoded protein is CASSQRDRGKNTEAFF.

This clonotype was detected ten times or more. V gene TRBV6-1 combines with J gene TRBJ2-5; TRBD1 matches 10 bases. The CDR3 consists of 16 residues. Germline V gene sequence: CDR1 MNHNS, CDR2 SASEGT. Trimming cost V 2 bases and J 6 bases; bases outside gene matches: 9. The CDR3 bases are TGTGCCAGCAGTGAATACGGGACAGGGGTTCGACAGACCCAGTACTTC. Its protein is CASSEYGTGVRQTQYF.

The table lists this clonotype with many counts. The rearrangement uses TRBV15 and TRBJ2-7, with a possible D match to TRBD1 (6 bases). The CDR3 totals 16 residues. Germline V gene sequence: CDR1 LNHNV, CDR2 YYDKDF (reference sequence). Trimming took 1 base from V and 1 from J, leaving 14 bases between them. CDR3 sequence reads: CATSRVPGTLSYEQYF. DNA for the CDR3: TGTGCCACCAGCAGAGTGCCCGGGACACTTTCCTACGAGCAGTACTTC. Together with reference TRBV15 and TRBJ2-7, the CDR3 gives the full variable domain: DAMVIQNPRYQVTQFGKPVTLSCSQTLNHNVMYWYQQKSSQAPKLLFHYYDKDFNNEADTPDNFQSRRPNTSFCFLDIRSPGLGDTAMYLCATSRVPGTLSYEQYFGPGTRLTVT.

This clonotype was counted only a few times. The V call is TRBV7-8, the J call TRBJ2-2; D remains unclear. The CDR3 spans 14 residues. Germline CDR1 is SGHVS and CDR2 is FQNEAQ. V lost 3 bases to trimming and J lost 8 bases, with 13 bases between them. The DNA for the CDR3 is TGTGCCAGCAGCTTGACATCGGCCGTGGGGGAGCTGTTTTTT. Protein sequence: CASSLTSAVGELFF. The variable domain in full, completed from reference TRBV7-8 and TRBJ2-2, reads GAGVSQSPRYKVAKRGQDVALRCDPISGHVSLFWYQQALGQGPEFLTYFQNEAQLDKSGLPSDRFFAERPEGSVSTLKIQRTQQEDSAVYLCASSLTSAVGELFFGEGSRLTVL.

Only a few counts were recorded for this clonotype. This chain joins TRBV10-3 and TRBJ2-7; TRBD1 aligns across 7 bases. The germline V gene encodes CDR1 ENHRY and CDR2 SYGVKD. The CDR3 loop spans 14 amino acids. Unmatched junction bases numbered 6, after V lost 7 bases and J lost 0 bases. The CDR3 bases are TGTGCCATCAACTCACAGGGGTCCTCCTACGAGCAGTACTTC. Its translation is CAINSQGSSYEQYF.

This clonotype has at least ten counts. V gene TRBV28 combines with J gene TRBJ2-1; TRBD1 is a possible D gene (6 bases). The CDR3 has 15 residues. Looked up from germline, CDR1 is MDHEN and CDR2 is SYDVKM. With 2 bases removed from V and 2 bases from J, the gap between germline ends came to 10 bases. In DNA, the CDR3 is TGTGCCAGCAGTTTAGTTGGACAGACCTACAATGAGCAGTTCTTC. Translating gives CASSLVGQTYNEQFF.

This clonotype was observed a few times. The V gene is TRBV20-1, the J gene TRBJ2-1; 16 positions agree with TRBD2. Germline V gene sequence: CDR1 DFQATT, CDR2 SNEGSKA (reference sequence). V dropped 6 bases and J dropped 5; count of bases not matched to a gene: 13. This CDR3 is built from 18 residues. CDR3 sequence reads: CSAPRGLAGGPSNNEQFF. CDR3 coding DNA: TGCAGTGCCCCGCGGGGACTAGCGGGAGGGCCTTCGAACAATGAGCAGTTCTTC.

This clonotype has at least ten counts. The chain couples TRBV2 to TRBJ2-7; D may be TRBD1 (5 bases). The CDR3 sequence is 14 residues long. Germline CDR1 SNHLY, CDR2 FYNNEI. V was trimmed by 5 bases and J by 4 bases, leaving 15 bases between them. Written as DNA, the CDR3 is TGTGCCAGCAGTCTACAGGTCCTCACGTACGAGCAGTACTTC. Amino acid sequence: CASSLQVLTYEQYF.

The sample holds one count of this clonotype. A read error is possible here, since a much larger clone lies one base away. The genes are TRBV27 and TRBJ1-1, with a tentative D call TRBD1 (6 bases). Germline V CDR1 and CDR2: MNHEY, SMNVEV (reference sequence). The CDR3 spans 14 residues. The CDR3 nucleotides are TGTACCAGCAGTGGACAGTTCCAGAACACTGAAGCTTTCTTT. Translated, it gives CTSSGQFQNTEAFF.

The chain uses TRBV7-9 and TRBJ1-6, with TRBD1 matching over 8 bases. The CDR3 length is 16 residues. From germline, CDR1 is SEHNR and CDR2 FQNEAQ (reference sequence). The V segment lost 4 bases and the J segment 8 bases; nucleotides outside the gene matches: 10. The CDR3 nucleotides are TGTGCCAGCAGCTCCCGACTTCAGGGGGCTGATTCACCCCTCCACTTT. Its protein is CASSSRLQGADSPLHF.

Many counts were recorded for this clonotype. J is TRBJ2-1 and V is TRBV27; 7 positions agree with TRBD2. The CDR3 extends over 16 amino acids. V lost 5 bases, J lost 6 bases, and 13 bases stayed unmatched. Germline lookup yields CDR1 MNHEY and CDR2 SMNVEV (reference sequence). CDR3 sequence reads: CASSRDYGSGGNEQFF. The CDR3 DNA reads as TGTGCCAGCAGTCGGGACTATGGGTCCGGGGGCAATGAGCAGTTCTTC.

This clonotype was counted at least ten times. J is TRBJ2-1 and V is TRBV20-1, with TRBD1 matching 9 bases. CDR1 and CDR2 (germline): DFQATT, SNEGSKA (reference sequence). The CDR3 is 18 amino acids. Trimming at V came to 4 bases and at J to 8 bases, leaving 21 bases not matched to a gene. The DNA for the CDR3 is TGCAGTGCTAAGACTCGTCGAGGATGGGACAGGGAAGACCATGAGCAGTTCTTC. This sequence encodes CSAKTRRGWDREDHEQFF.